The T cell receptor beta chain described here comes from a study of shared clonotypes between healthy human individuals. Study-level background: CD4 naive and CD4 memory each took three plates per donor, while CD8 naive took two and CD8 memory one. Study results and caveats: Despite large depth, rarefaction showed incomplete sorted-subset sequencing. Represented diversity, genetic and exposure-history alike, was limited by few donors.

From germline, CDR1 is SEHNR and CDR2 FQNEAQ (reference sequence). The CDR3 extends over 16 amino acids. V lost 1 base to trimming and J lost 5 bases; unmatched junction nucleotides: 5. Generated by immunoSEQ multiplex PCR, the TCRdb table keeps only in-frame clones and is missing some. Counted here are over 750,000 clones, about 96% occurring once; the ten biggest clones make up 0.2% to 0.25%. Naive CD8 cells, CD45RO-negative and positively selected for CCR7, excluded terminally differentiated effector memory CD45RA+ cells. Worth noting for this clone: Its antigen is not known.

The rearrangement joins TRBV7-9 to TRBJ1-4; 9 bases line up with TRBD1. The sequencing input was naive CD8+ T cells sorted from blood. This clonotype was sampled from a man aged 25 to 40 in good health. The CDR3 region is CASSLVGGTGNEKLFF. CDR3 in DNA: TGTGCCAGCAGCTTAGTCGGTGGGACAGGGAATGAAAAACTGTTTTTT.